This TCR beta chain was sequenced for a study of blood T cell repertoires in COVID-19. As for the study in general: Both acute and convalescent COVID-19 samples were obtained from the United States, Italy and Spain. Nucleic acid was either cDNA or gDNA, and it came from T cells, B-cell-depleted T cells, or PBMCs.

Per the original methods: For nucleated cells, counts were estimated from reference gene primer amplification. Libraries were prepared by immunoSEQ multiplex PCR; TCRdb keeps only in-frame clonotypes and omits some of them. That table supplies the V and J calls and clone size; D and trimming were determined from the DNA. The repertoire has about 170,000 clones, just under 85% of them found once; the top ten carry roughly 8%. The source of this sequence is a man aged 35-49 years who had recovered from COVID-19. The sequencing input was peripheral blood.

The CDR3 here is CASSQGGVTEAFF. The CDR3 DNA sequence: TGTGCCAGCAGCCAAGGGGGGGTTACTGAAGCTTTCTTT. The chain has TRBV4-2 and TRBJ1-1; perhaps TRBD1 as D (5 bases). V shed 1 base and J shed 5 bases, with 8 bases lying between them. Germline V gene sequence: CDR1 LGHNA, CDR2 YNFKEQ. The CDR3 sequence is 13 residues long.